What follows describes a single TCR beta chain. These data are taken from a study of ipilimumab plus nivolumab after autologous stem cell transplantation. Study at large: Typical patient got roughly five ipilimumab doses and fewer than 10 nivolumab doses (median). Both relapsed and primary refractory DLBCL were included.

Starting 14 to 28 days after autologous transplant, ipilimumab 1 mg/kg was given. V shed 3 bases and J shed 0 bases, with 13 bases lying between them. The V gene's germline CDR1 is SGHRS and CDR2 YFSETQ. The CDR3 is 16 amino acids. Repertoires were generated with immunoSEQ multiplex PCR, while TCRdb's copy carries only in-frame clones and drops some. The profile shows about 84,000 clones, 83% of them singletons. Sample: PBMCs, taken in a trial of ipilimumab plus nivolumab as post-transplant consolidation. This TCR was recovered from a male donor with diffuse large B-cell lymphoma. V usage is TRBV5-1 and J usage is TRBJ1-3; tentatively, D is TRBD1 (6 bases). This chain's CDR3 is CASSSGDTNSGNTIYF. CDR3 nucleotide sequence: TGCGCCAGCAGCTCGGGGGACACCAACTCTGGAAACACCATATATTTT.